This record covers a single T cell receptor (beta chain). What it binds is not known. Unique-molecular-identifier-tagged TCR beta cDNA libraries were used. cDNA molecules numbering about 470,000 came from approximately 0.91 to 9.4 million T cells. Each CDR3 protein is one row after TCRdb ran MiXCR on the PCR reads. The sample has fewer than 850,000 distinct CDR3 sequences; roughly 27% are singletons. This record comes from a study of post-analysis software for immune sequencing data. Study-level findings and limits: Elevated frequency relative to controls characterized a handful of TRBV segments in patients, TRBV5-6, TRBV5-1 and TRBV20-1 among them. The F measure placed samples prepared in the same batch into strongly shared clusters.

V was shortened by 1 base and J by 4 bases, with 5 bases between the two germline ends. The CDR3 runs 12 residues. Germline V CDR1 and CDR2: MDHEN, SYDVKM. The sequence derives from a girl between 10 and 17 years old with multiple sclerosis. Specimen: blood. The gene calls are TRBV28 and TRBJ2-7, with D hard to call. The CDR3 DNA follows: TGTGCCAGCAGTTTATTTGGGTACGAGCAGTACTTC. This encodes CASSLFGYEQYF.